The source of this TCR beta chain is a study of spatial heterogeneity in lung cancer. Time point meaning: blood at routine non-recurrence follow-up after resection. V was shortened by 5 bases and J by 6 bases, with 19 bases between the two germline ends. The CDR3 is 16 amino acids. The germline V gene encodes CDR1 SEHNR and CDR2 FQNEAQ (reference sequence). This clonotype was detected ten times or more. TCRdb redid the calling of the 5' RACE reads with MiXCR, one entry per CDR3 protein. The sample holds 72,000 or so distinct CDR3 sequences, approximately 9% seen once. Sample: PBMCs, taken at follow-up. The chain combines TRBV7-9 with TRBJ1-4; D unresolved. The sequence was collected from a female donor with early-stage non-small cell lung cancer. CDR3 bases: TGTGCCAGCAGCGGAGACGCTCCCCCCGGCTATGAAAAACTGTTTTTT. Its protein product is CASSGDAPPGYEKLFF.